This is a list of T cell receptor beta chains from one sample in a study of blood T cell repertoires in COVID-19. Assay used: immunoSEQ multiplex PCR; TCRdb lists only in-frame clones, some missing. Here the sample spans tens of thousands of clones, roughly 72% being singletons. Sequencing was carried out using peripheral blood. These receptors all come from a woman in her sixties or seventies with COVID-19, enrolled during active disease. The CDR3 runs from the conserved cysteine through the conserved F or W. A D gene is named only where the DNA matches it firmly. Clone size is shown for a subset of rows, as once, few, many or a class of expanded clone.

d_call clone_size j_call v_call cdr3_nt cdr3_aa
. . TRBJ2-1 TRBV21-1 TGTGCCAGCAGCGGTGGACTAGCGGGAGGTGCCCCTTCCTACAATGAGCAGTTCTTC CASSGGLAGGAPSYNEQFF
. few TRBJ2-2 TRBV11-1 TGTGCCAGCAGCTTAGCTGGCAGGGGGGTTGACACCGGGGAGCTGTTTTTT CASSLAGRGVDTGELFF
TRBD1 . TRBJ1-1 TRBV5-1 TGCGCCAGCAGCTCCGGACAGGGAGAACCTGAAGCTTTCTTT CASSSGQGEPEAFF
. . TRBJ2-3 TRBV7-9 TGTGCCAGCAGCATGCAGGGAAGCACAGATACGCAGTATTTT CASSMQGSTDTQYF
. . TRBJ2-3 TRBV6-2/TRBV6-3 TGTGCCAGCAGTTCAGCAGATACGCAGTATTTT CASSSADTQYF
. . TRBJ1-1 TRBV2 TGTGCCAGCAGTGAAGGTGGGTTAACGGCGGGGGCTTTCTTT CASSEGGLTAGAFF
TRBD2 . TRBJ2-1 TRBV9 TGTGCCAGCAGCGGACGTCTAGCGGGAGGCCTATACAATGAGCAGTTCTTC CASSGRLAGGLYNEQFF
TRBD1 . TRBJ1-4 TRBV19 TGTGCCAGTAGTATCCGGGACAGCAATGAAAAACTGTTTTTT CASSIRDSNEKLFF
TRBD1 . TRBJ2-7 TRBV3-1/TRBV3-2 TGTGCCAGCAGCCACGGGACAGGTTACTACGAGCAGTACTTC CASSHGTGYYEQYF
TRBD1 . TRBJ1-2 TRBV7-8 TGTGCCAGCAGCTTTGAGGGGGCTGGCTATGGCTACACCTTC CASSFEGAGYGYTF
TRBD2 . TRBJ2-4 TRBV9 TGTGCCAGCAGCCCTGGACTAGCGGGGAGAGCCAAAAACATTCAGTACTTC CASSPGLAGRAKNIQYF
TRBD1 . TRBJ1-5 TRBV7-2 TGTGCCAGCAGCCCGACAGGGGAGAATCAGCCCCAGCATTTT CASSPTGENQPQHF
TRBD1 . TRBJ1-1 TRBV15 TGTGCCACCAGCAGACGTCAGGGGGACGCTTTCTTT CATSRRQGDAFF
TRBD1 . TRBJ2-2 TRBV3-1/TRBV3-2 TGTGCCAGCAGCCAAGATCGACAGGGTCAGCTGTTTTTT CASSQDRQGQLFF
TRBD2 . TRBJ2-5 TRBV6-2/TRBV6-3 TGTGCCAGCAGCCTGGGACTAGCGGATAGGGGGGAGACCCAGTACTTC CASSLGLADRGETQYF
. . TRBJ1-6 TRBV7-2 TGTGCCAGCAGCCCGGGACACGGAAGAAGCTCCTATAATTCACCCCTCCACTTT CASSPGHGRSSYNSPLHF
. . TRBJ2-1 TRBV6-2/TRBV6-3 TGTGCCAGCAGTCCGCTTCGGGACTACAATGAGCAGTTCTTC CASSPLRDYNEQFF
. . TRBJ2-1 TRBV6-2/TRBV6-3 TGTGCCAGCAGTTACGTGGCAGGCAACAATGAGCAGTTCTTC CASSYVAGNNEQFF
TRBD1 few TRBJ1-5 TRBV7-2 TGTGCCAGCAGCTCCAGGGGGGGCAATCAGCCCCAGCATTTT CASSSRGGNQPQHF
TRBD1 . TRBJ1-2 TRBV27 TGTGCCAGCCGAGAGACAGGGGGCGGCTATGGCTACACCTTC CASRETGGGYGYTF
. . TRBJ1-4 TRBV27 TGTGCCAGCAGTGGCAGCGACGCAACTAATGAAAAACTGTTTTTT CASSGSDATNEKLFF
. . TRBJ1-2 TRBV6-2/TRBV6-3 TGTGCCAGCAGTTACCAAGAGTATGGCTACACCTTC CASSYQEYGYTF
TRBD2 . TRBJ2-2 TRBV4-2 TGTGCCAGCAGCCAGGGGACTAGCGGGAGTATGAACACCGGGGAGCTGTTTTTT CASSQGTSGSMNTGELFF
. . TRBJ1-1 TRBV10-3 TGTGCCACCAAAGGGGCCCCGAACACTGAAGCTTTCTTT CATKGAPNTEAFF
. . TRBJ1-5 TRBV3-1/TRBV3-2 TGTGCCAGCAGCCAAGGAGGGGGGGCAGAGAGTCAGCCCCAGCATTTT CASSQGGGAESQPQHF
. . TRBJ2-2 TRBV2 TGTGCCAGCAGTGAACTGCGGGCCACGAACACCGGGGAGCTGTTTTTT CASSELRATNTGELFF
. . TRBJ2-3 TRBV9 TGTGCCAGCAGCGTAGGGGGGGGCCATGCAGATACGCAGTATTTT CASSVGGGHADTQYF
. . TRBJ1-2 TRBV11-2 TGTGCCAGCAGCTTAGGACAAAACTATGGCTACACCTTC CASSLGQNYGYTF
. . TRBJ1-1 TRBV5-1 TGCGCCAGCAGCTTGGCCTTCCTGGCACAGGGTGAAGCTTTCTTT CASSLAFLAQGEAFF
. . TRBJ1-6 TRBV6-2/TRBV6-3 TGTGCCAGCAGCTCCGGGACCGGGGGGTCACCCCTCCACTTT CASSSGTGGSPLHF